This TCR beta chain is from a study of blood T cell repertoires in COVID-19. Turning to the study itself: Samples came from the United States, Italy and Spain, spanning acute and convalescent COVID-19.

Recovered Cohort 3 donors showed two negative PCRs, clearance, or symptom resolution. Germline assignment: CDR1 MNHEY and CDR2 SVGEGT. CDR3 length: 14 residues. The J segment lost 9 bases and the V segment lost 8 bases, leaving 9 bases of the junction unmatched. How the authors handled the data: From reference gene primer amplification, estimates of nucleated cell counts were derived. Method: immunoSEQ multiplex PCR; TCRdb's copy keeps in-frame clones and lacks some. V and J calls and clone size come straight from that table; D and trimming were deduced from the DNA. The table records 310,000 or so clones, approximately 91% of them present only once.

Sequenced input: PBMCs or T cells enriched from blood (not recorded which). The TCR originated in a woman aged 40-49 years who had recovered from COVID-19. This chain links TRBV6-2 or TRBV6-3 with TRBJ1-6; 8 nucleotides line up with TRBD1. The CDR3 nucleotides read TGTGCCAGCCGCCTTTCAGGGGGCACTTCACCCCTCCACTTT. The encoded protein is CASRLSGGTSPLHF.